This section outlines one T cell receptor (beta chain) sequence together with its context. This entry comes from a study of cytomegalovirus exposure and HLA in healthy donors. The PCR made use of 60 Vbeta and 13 Jbeta primers. Sequencing was performed with immunoSEQ multiplex PCR; in TCRdb, only in-frame clones are kept and a portion is missing. Of approximately 150,000 clones in the sample, around 70% were seen once. CDR1 and CDR2 from the germline V gene are SGHRS and YFSETQ. The CDR3 consists of 15 residues. The V end was cut by 8 bases, the J end by 8 bases, with 20 bases between. The receptor's source is a man aged 18 to 30 in good health and CMV-seropositive. V and J are TRBV5-1 and TRBJ1-6; maybe TRBD1 (5 bases). Input material: PBMCs. The CDR3 reads CASRNGETVDSPLHF. The CDR3 coding sequence is TGCGCCAGTAGAAACGGTGAGACAGTTGATTCACCCCTCCACTTT. The full variable domain, completed using reference TRBV5-1 and TRBJ1-6, is KAGVTQTPRYLIKTRGQQVTLSCSPISGHRSVSWYQQTPGQGLQFLFEYFSETQRNKGNFPGRFSGRQFSNSRSEMNVSTLELGDSALYLCASRNGETVDSPLHFGNGTRLTVT.